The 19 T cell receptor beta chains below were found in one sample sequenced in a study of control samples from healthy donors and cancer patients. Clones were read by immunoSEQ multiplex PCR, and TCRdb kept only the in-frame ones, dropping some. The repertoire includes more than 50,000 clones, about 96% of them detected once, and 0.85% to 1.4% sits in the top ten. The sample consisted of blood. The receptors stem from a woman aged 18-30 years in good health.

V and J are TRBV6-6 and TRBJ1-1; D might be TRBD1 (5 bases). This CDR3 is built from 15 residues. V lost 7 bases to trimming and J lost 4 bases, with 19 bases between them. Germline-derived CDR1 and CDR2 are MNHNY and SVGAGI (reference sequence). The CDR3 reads CASNWAVGTGTEAFF. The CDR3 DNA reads TGTGCCAGCAACTGGGCGGTAGGGACGGGCACTGAAGCTTTCTTT.

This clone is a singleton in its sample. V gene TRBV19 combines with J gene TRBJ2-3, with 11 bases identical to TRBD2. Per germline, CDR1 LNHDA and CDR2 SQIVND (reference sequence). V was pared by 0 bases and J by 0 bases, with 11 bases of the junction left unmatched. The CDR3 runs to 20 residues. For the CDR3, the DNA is TGTGCCAGTAGTATAGACCTAGCGGGGGGTATAACTGCTAGCACAGATACGCAGTATTTT. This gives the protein CASSIDLAGGITASTDTQYF.

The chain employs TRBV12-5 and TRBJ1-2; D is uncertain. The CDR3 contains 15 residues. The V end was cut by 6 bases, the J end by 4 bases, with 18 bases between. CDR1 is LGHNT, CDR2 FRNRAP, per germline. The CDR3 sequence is CASGLVGSAVYGYTF. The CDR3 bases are TGTGCTAGTGGCCTCGTTGGCAGCGCGGTCTATGGCTACACCTTC. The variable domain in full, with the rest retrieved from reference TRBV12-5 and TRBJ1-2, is DARVTQTPRHKVTEMGQEVTMRCQPILGHNTVFWYRQTMMQGLELLAYFRNRAPLDDSGMPKDRFSAEMPDATLATLKIQPSEPRDSAVYFCASGLVGSAVYGYTFGSGTRLTVV.

In DNA form, the CDR3 reads TGTGCCAGCGAGAGAACTGAAGCTTTCTTT. This sequence encodes CASERTEAFF. The gene calls are TRBV6-5 and TRBJ1-1; D remains unclear. Germline V CDR1 and CDR2: MNHEY, SVGAGI. The CDR3 has 10 amino acids. Trimming took 8 bases from V and 5 from J, leaving 6 bases between them.

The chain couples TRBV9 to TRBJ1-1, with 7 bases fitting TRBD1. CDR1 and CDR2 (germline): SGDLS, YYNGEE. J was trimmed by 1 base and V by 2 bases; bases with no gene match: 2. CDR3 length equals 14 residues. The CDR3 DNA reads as TGTGCCAGCAGCGTCAGACAGGGGAACACTGAAGCTTTCTTT. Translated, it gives CASSVRQGNTEAFF.

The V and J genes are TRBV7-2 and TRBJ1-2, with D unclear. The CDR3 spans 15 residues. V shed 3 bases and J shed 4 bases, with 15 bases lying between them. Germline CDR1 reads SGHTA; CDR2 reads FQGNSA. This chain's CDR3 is CASSFLAGVGYGYTF. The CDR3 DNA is TGTGCCAGCAGCTTTTTAGCCGGAGTTGGCTATGGCTACACCTTC.

The CDR3 protein is CASSLVSGELFF. DNA of the CDR3: TGCGCCAGCAGCTTGGTGTCAGGAGAACTGTTTTTT. The genes are TRBV5-1 and TRBJ1-4; D not resolved. Germline assignment: CDR1 SGHRS and CDR2 YFSETQ. V was cut by 0 bases and J by 12 bases, with 9 bases left in between. This CDR3 is 12 amino acids long.

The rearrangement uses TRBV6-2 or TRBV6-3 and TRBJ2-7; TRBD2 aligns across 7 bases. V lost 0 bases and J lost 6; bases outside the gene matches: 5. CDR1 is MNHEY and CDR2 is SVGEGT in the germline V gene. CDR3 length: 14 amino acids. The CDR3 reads CASSYSRGGGEQYF. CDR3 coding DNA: TGTGCCAGCAGTTACTCGAGGGGCGGGGGCGAGCAGTACTTC.

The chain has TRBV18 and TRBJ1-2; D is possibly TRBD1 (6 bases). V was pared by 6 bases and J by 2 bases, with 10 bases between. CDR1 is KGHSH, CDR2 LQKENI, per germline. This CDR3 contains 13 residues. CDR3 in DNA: TGTGCCAGCTCGCTAGGACAGAACTATGGCTACACCTTC. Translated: CASSLGQNYGYTF. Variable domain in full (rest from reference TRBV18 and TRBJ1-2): NAGVMQNPRHLVRRRGQEARLRCSPMKGHSHVYWYRQLPEEGLKFMVYLQKENIIDESGMPKERFSAEFPKEGPSILRIQQVVRGDSAAYFCASSLGQNYGYTFGSGTRLTVV.

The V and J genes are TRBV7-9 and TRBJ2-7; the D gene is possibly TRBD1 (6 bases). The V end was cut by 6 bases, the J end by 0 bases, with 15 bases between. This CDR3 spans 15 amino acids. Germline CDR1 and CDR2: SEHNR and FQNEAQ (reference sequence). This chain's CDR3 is CASRHRESPSYEQYF. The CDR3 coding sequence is TGTGCCAGCAGACACAGGGAATCTCCCTCCTACGAGCAGTACTTC.

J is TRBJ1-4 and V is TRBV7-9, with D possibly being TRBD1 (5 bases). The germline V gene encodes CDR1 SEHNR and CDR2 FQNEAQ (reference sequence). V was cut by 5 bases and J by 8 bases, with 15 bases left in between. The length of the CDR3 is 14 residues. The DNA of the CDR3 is TGTGCCAGCAGCGAGCGGGGCAGCAGGGAAAAACTGTTTTTT. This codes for CASSERGSREKLFF.

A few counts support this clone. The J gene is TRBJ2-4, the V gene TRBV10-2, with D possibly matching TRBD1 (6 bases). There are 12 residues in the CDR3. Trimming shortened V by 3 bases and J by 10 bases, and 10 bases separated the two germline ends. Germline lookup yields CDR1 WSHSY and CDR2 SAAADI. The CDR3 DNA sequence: TGCGCCAGCAGTGATCTAGGGGGAATTCAGTACTTC. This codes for CASSDLGGIQYF.

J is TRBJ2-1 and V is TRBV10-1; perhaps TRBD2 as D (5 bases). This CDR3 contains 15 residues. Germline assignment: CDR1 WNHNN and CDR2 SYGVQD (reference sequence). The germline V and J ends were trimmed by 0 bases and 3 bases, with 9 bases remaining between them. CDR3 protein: CASSESAGLYNEQFF. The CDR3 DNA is TGCGCCAGCAGTGAGTCGGCAGGACTCTACAATGAGCAGTTCTTC.

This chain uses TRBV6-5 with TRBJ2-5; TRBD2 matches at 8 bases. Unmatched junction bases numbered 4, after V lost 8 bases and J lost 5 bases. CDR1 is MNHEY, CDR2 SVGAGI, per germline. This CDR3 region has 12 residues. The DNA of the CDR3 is TGTGCCAGCCGGGGGGGCGGGGAGACCCAGTACTTC. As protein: CASRGGGETQYF.

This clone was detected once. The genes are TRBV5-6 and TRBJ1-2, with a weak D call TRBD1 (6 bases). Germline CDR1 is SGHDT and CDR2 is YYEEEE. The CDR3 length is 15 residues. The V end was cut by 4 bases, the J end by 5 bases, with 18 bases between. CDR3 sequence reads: CASSTQGTNLYGYTF. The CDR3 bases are TGTGCCAGCAGCACCCAGGGGACGAACCTATATGGCTACACCTTC.

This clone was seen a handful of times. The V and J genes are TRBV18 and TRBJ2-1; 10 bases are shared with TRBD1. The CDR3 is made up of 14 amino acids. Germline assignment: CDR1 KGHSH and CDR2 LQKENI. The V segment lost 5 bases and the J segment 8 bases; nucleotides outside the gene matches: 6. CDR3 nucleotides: TGTGCCAGCTCAGGACAGGGGGGTTCTGATGAGCAGTTCTTC. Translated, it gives CASSGQGGSDEQFF.

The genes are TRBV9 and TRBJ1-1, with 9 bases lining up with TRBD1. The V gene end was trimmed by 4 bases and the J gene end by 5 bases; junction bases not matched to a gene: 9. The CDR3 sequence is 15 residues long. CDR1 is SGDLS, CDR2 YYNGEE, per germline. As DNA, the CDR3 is TGTGCCAGCAGCTTTACCGGGACAGGGAATACTGAAGCTTTCTTT. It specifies CASSFTGTGNTEAFF.

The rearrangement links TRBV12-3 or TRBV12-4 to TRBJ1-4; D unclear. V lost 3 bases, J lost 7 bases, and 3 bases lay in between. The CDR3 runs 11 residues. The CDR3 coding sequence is TGTGCCAGCAGTTTGGGTGAAAAACTGTTTTTT. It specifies CASSLGEKLFF.

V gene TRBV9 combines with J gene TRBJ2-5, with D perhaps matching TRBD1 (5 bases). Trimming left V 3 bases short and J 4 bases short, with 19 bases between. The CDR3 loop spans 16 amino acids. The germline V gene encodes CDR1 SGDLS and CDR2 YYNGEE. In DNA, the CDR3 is TGTGCCAGCAGCGCAAGACAGATTAGAAAGGGAGAGACCCAGTACTTC. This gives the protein CASSARQIRKGETQYF.